Described below is a single T cell receptor (beta chain) sequence and its context. Its antigen is unknown. No base quality values were provided; no much bigger clone lies one nucleotide off. Ficoll-Paque density gradient centrifugation was the method used to isolate PBMCs. The sample belongs to a study of T-cell memory formation after mild COVID-19 (dated by TCRdb to about 2021). With regard to the full study: TCR sequence clusters from the two donors were found to be largely donor specific. In a couple of donors, T-cell clones that expanded and contracted after mild COVID-19 were tracked by sequencing TCRalpha and TCRbeta repertoires over time. The cohort was made up of two young adult volunteers, one female and one male, who were previously healthy.

From the germline V gene, CDR1 is SGHRS and CDR2 is YFSETQ. Including the terminal cysteine and phenylalanine, the CDR3 comprises 17 residues. Only the CDR3 part of the read is kept: 51 bases, read in frame from the first base. Relative to germline, V is 0 bases shorter and J is 0 bases shorter, with 13 bases between their ends. What the work shows at the level of the full study, not this receptor alone: The study included only a couple of mild cases, and larger cohorts that include severe cases with pre-infection samples were judged to be necessary. Some responding clones were detected in pre-infection memory, suggesting pre-existing cross-reactive memory T cells joined the SARS-CoV-2 response. The second-wave clones that peaked on day 37 were not confirmed to be SARS-CoV-2 specific. Contracting CD4+ clones turned up mainly in the CM and EM memory subsets, whereas EMRA was where CD8+ clones were enriched. Clones contracting from day 15 to 85 had balanced CD4/CD8 phenotypes, while a second wave expanding from day 15 to 37 was biased towards CD4+.

For sequencing, an Illumina NovaSeq 6000 was employed. TCRalpha and TCRbeta cDNA libraries were constructed by 5'RACE with constant-segment primers, with sample barcodes and unique molecular identifiers being introduced. Trizol reagent was used to extract RNA from every sample. Libraries were amplified in two PCR steps, with a second sample barcode and Illumina TruSeq adapters added in the second step. Libraries were sequenced on an Illumina NovaSeq with 2 x 150 bp paired-end reads. Under the source paper's analysis protocol: The reads were demultiplexed and collapsed into UMI-guided consensus sequences using migec v1.2.7. With mixcr v2.1.11, UMI consensuses were aligned to TRA and TRB V and J templates and assembled into clonotypes. Expanded or contracted clonotypes were those called significant by both edgeR and NoisET, with noise models trained on biological replicates. For edgeR calls, the thresholds were a false discovery rate-adjusted p below 0.01 and a log2 fold-change of 1. As an exploratory analysis of dynamics, PCA with hierarchical clustering was applied to max-normalized trajectories of the 1000 most abundant clonotypes. Separately sequenced CD4+ and CD8+ repertoires were used to assign the CD4 or CD8 phenotype of responding clones. TCRdb reran the public reads through fastp at Q25 and MiXCR, keeping productive beta chains. When rows share a CDR3 protein, they turn into one entry using the most common DNA and genes. Clone size and V and J calls follow TCRdb, not the original study. Recorded for this sample are approximately 260,000 distinct CDR3 sequences; about a sixth of them occurred a single time. Of the sample, around 3.8% falls within the top ten clones.

The chain is encoded by TRBV5-1 joined to TRBJ2-1; a tentative D match to TRBD2 spans 5 bases. Sequences were obtained from PBMCs or a T cell subset sorted from them (not recorded which). This receptor was identified in a young man who had mild COVID-19 (a few samples of this study predate the infection). The sample titles of this study are shuffled in the database, so cell type and time point are left out; the donor was told from shared clones. At the DNA level, the sequence is TGCGCCAGCAGCTTGGGGACTGCCACTATCTCCTACAATGAGCAGTTCTTC. The translation is CASSLGTATISYNEQFF.